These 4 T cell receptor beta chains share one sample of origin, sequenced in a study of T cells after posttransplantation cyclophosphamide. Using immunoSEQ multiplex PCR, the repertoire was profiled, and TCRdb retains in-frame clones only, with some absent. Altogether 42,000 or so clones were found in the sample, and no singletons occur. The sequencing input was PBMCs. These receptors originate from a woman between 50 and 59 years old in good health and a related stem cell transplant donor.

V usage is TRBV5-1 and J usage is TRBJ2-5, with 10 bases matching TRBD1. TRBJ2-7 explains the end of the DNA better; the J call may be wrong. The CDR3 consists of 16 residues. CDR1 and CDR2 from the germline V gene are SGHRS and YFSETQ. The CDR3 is CASSLTLTGGGYEQYF. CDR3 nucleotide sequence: TGCGCCAGCAGCCTTACCCTGACAGGGGGCGGCTACGAGCAGTACTTC.

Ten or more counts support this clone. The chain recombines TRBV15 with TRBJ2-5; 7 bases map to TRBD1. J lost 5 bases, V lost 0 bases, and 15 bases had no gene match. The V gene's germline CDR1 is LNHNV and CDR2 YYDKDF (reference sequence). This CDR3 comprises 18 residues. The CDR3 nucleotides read TGTGCCACCAGCAGAGATAAACGACAGGGTCGAGTGCAGGAGACCCAGTACTTC. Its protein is CATSRDKRQGRVQETQYF.

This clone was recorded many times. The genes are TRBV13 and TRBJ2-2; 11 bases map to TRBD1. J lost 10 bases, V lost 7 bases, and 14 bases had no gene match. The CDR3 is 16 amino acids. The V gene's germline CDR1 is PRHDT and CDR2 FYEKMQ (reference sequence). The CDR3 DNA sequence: TGTGCCAGCAACCTCGTAGGCGGACAGGGGGCCGTGGAGCTGTTTTTT. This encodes CASNLVGGQGAVELFF.

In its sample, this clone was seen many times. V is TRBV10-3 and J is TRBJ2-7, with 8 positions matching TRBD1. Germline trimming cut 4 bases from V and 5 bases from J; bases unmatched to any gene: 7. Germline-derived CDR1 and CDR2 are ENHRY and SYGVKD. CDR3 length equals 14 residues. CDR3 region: CAISGGTGLHEQYF. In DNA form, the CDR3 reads TGTGCCATCAGTGGCGGGACAGGTCTCCACGAGCAGTACTTC.